The source of this T cell receptor beta chain is a study of response to subunit inactivated influenza vaccine (dated by TCRdb to 2016 to 2019). About the study as a whole: Deep quantitative profiling of the T cell receptor repertoire was used in the study to follow responses to a trivalent subunit inactivated influenza vaccine.

Clipping removes 5 bases from V and 1 base from J, with 4 as the unmatched junction base count. Spanning cysteine to phenylalanine, the CDR3 consists of 14 amino acids. Only the CDR3 portion is preserved as DNA: 42 bases, with reading frame beginning at the first base. The germline V gene (reference sequence) yields SGHKS for CDR1 and YYEKEE for CDR2. Overall study results and their limits: The authors proposed that each seasonal influenza vaccination may bring in only a limited number of new T cells.

This clonotype was seen just once. The clone's antigen remains unknown. Base qualities are missing; no much larger clone stands one base away. One read yields weak evidence. Receptors were amplified or captured by RT-PCR. The run used an Illumina HiSeq 2500. Through fastp at Q25 and MiXCR, TCRdb rebuilt clones from the public reads, retaining in-frame beta chains. All rows with the same CDR3 protein become a single entry with the most common DNA and genes. The table for this sample lists approximately 530,000 distinct CDR3 sequences; 6% to 9% of them were counted only once. The ten largest account for around 13% of the sample.

This TCR was sampled from a man in his fifties or sixties who received an inactivated influenza vaccine. Donor details come from another sample of the same person, matched by shared clones. The specimen comprised PBMCs from blood, sampled about 23 months after vaccination. The chain employs TRBV5-5 and TRBJ1-1, with 8 bases matching TRBD1. The bases are TGTGCCAGCAGGGGACAGGCGAGGAACACTGAAGCTTTCTTT. It encodes CASRGQARNTEAFF.